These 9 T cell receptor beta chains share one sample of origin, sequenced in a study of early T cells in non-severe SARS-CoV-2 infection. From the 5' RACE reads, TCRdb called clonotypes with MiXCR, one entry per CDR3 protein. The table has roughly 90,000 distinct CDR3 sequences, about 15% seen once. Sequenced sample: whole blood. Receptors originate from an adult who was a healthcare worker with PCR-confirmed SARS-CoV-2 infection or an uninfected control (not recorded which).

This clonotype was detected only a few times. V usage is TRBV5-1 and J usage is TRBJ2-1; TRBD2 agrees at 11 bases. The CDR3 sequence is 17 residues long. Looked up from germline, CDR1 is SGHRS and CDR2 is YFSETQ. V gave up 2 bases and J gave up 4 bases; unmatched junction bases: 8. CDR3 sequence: CASSLALAGGTYNEQFF. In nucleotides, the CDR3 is TGCGCCAGCAGCTTAGCTCTAGCGGGGGGTACATACAATGAGCAGTTCTTC.

The CDR3 DNA reads as TGCAGCGTTGGACGACCAGGAGAAGCTTTCTTT. This encodes CSVGRPGEAFF. The gene calls are TRBV29-1 and TRBJ1-1; the D is unclear. The V end lost 4 bases, the J end lost 8 bases, and 11 bases lay between the germline ends. Germline lookup yields CDR1 SQVTM and CDR2 ANQGSEA. The CDR3 runs 11 residues.

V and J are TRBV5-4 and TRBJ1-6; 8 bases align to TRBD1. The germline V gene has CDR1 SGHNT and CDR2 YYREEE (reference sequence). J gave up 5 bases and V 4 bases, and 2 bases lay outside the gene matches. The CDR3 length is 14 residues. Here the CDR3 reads CASSGQGNNSPLHF. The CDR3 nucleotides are TGTGCCAGCAGCGGACAGGGAAATAATTCACCCCTCCACTTT. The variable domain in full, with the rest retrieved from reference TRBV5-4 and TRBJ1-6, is ETGVTQSPTHLIKTRGQQVTLRCSSQSGHNTVSWYQQALGQGPQFIFQYYREEENGRGNFPPRFSGLQFPNYSSELNVNALELDDSALYLCASSGQGNNSPLHFGNGTRLTVT.

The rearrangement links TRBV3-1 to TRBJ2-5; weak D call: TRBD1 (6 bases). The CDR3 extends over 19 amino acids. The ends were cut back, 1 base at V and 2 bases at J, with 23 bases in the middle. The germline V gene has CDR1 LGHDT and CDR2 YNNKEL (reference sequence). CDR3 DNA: TGTGCCAGCAGCCAAGGGTCTCATTATTGGACAGAGACGCAAGAGACCCAGTACTTC. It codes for CASSQGSHYWTETQETQYF.

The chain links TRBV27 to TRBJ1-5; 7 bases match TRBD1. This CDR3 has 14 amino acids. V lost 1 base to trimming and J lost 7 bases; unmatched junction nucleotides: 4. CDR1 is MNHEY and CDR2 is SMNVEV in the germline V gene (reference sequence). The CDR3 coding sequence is TGTGCCAGCAGTTTATACCAGGGGGGCCAGCCCCAGCATTTT. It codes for CASSLYQGGQPQHF.

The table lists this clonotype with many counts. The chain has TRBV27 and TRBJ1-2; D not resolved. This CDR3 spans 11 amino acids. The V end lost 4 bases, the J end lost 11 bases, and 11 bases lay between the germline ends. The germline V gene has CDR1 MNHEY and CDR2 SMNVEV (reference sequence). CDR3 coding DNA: TGTGCCAGCAGTTCCGGGCCATTTTACACCTTC. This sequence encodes CASSSGPFYTF.

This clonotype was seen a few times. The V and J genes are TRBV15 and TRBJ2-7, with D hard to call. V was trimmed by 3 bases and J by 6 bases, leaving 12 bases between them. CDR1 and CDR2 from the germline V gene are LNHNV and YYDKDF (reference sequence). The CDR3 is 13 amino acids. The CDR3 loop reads CATSSPQRGEQYV. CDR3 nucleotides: TGTGCCACCAGCAGCCCTCAGAGAGGCGAGCAGTACGTC.

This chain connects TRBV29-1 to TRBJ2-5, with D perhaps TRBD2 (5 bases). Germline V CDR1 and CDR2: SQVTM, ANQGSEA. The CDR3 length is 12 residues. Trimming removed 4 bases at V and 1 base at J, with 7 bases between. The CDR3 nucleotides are TGCAGCGTTGGGGGAGTCCAAGAGACCCAGTACTTC. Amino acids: CSVGGVQETQYF.

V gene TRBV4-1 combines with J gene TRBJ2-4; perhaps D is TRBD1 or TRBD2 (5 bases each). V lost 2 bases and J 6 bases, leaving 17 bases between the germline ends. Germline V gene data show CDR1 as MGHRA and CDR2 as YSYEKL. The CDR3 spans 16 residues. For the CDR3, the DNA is TGCGCCAGCAGCCAAAATCCTATTACCGGGACAAACATTCAGTACTTC. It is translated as CASSQNPITGTNIQYF.